These 10 T cell receptor beta chains came from one sample sequenced in a study of cytotoxic CD8 clonotypes in ibrutinib-treated CLL. Profiling relied on immunoSEQ multiplex PCR, and the TCRdb table lists in-frame clones only, not all of them. The sample yields some 43,000 clones, 55% to 80% seen once. The sequencing used PBMCs, collected after 12 months of ibrutinib treatment. The receptors were sampled from a human donor with chronic lymphocytic leukemia.

The V gene is TRBV7-8, the J gene TRBJ1-6, with TRBD1 matching over 8 bases. V lost 4 bases, J lost 7 bases, and 6 bases stayed unmatched. Germline V gene sequence: CDR1 SGHVS, CDR2 FQNEAQ. CDR3 length: 15 amino acids. CDR3 sequence: CASSYRQGFNSPLHF. CDR3 in DNA: TGTGCCAGCAGCTATAGACAGGGGTTCAATTCACCCCTCCACTTT.

The table lists this clone with a few counts. The genes are TRBV2 and TRBJ2-7; 11 bases are a match to TRBD2. CDR3 length equals 14 residues. From germline, CDR1 is SNHLY and CDR2 FYNNEI. With V trimmed by 7 bases and J by 6 bases, 8 bases remained unmatched. The DNA for the CDR3 is TGTGCCAGCATCCATAGCGGGGGGGCCGGCGAGCAGTACTTC. This encodes CASIHSGGAGEQYF.

The chain combines TRBV6-5 with TRBJ1-5; D ambiguous. The ends were cut back, 0 bases at V and 1 base at J, with 7 bases in the middle. CDR1 and CDR2 (germline): MNHEY, SVGAGI. This CDR3 is 15 amino acids long. The CDR3 DNA sequence: TGTGCCAGCAGTTACTCACGTGAAAGCAATCAGCCCCAGCATTTT. Protein product: CASSYSRESNQPQHF.

J is TRBJ1-2 and V is TRBV30; 7 nucleotides agree with TRBD1. The CDR3 covers 15 residues. Trimming cost V 1 base and J 4 bases; bases outside gene matches: 9. Germline lookup yields CDR1 GTSNPN and CDR2 SVGIG (reference sequence). The CDR3 region is CAWSAIQGWAYGYTF. CDR3 DNA: TGTGCCTGGAGTGCCATACAGGGGTGGGCCTATGGCTACACCTTC.

This rearrangement joins TRBV5-1 to TRBJ1-2, with 7 bases that match TRBD1. V was clipped by 0 bases and J by 3 bases; unmatched bases: 5. The germline V gene has CDR1 SGHRS and CDR2 YFSETQ. There are 15 residues in the CDR3. This CDR3 is CASSLGTGVDYGYTF. Written as DNA, the CDR3 is TGCGCCAGCAGCTTGGGTACAGGGGTGGACTATGGCTACACCTTC.

This chain links TRBV27 with TRBJ2-3; 9 bases line up with TRBD1. Germline assignment: CDR1 MNHEY and CDR2 SMNVEV (reference sequence). This CDR3 spans 16 amino acids. V was clipped by 2 bases and J by 2 bases; unmatched bases: 5. CDR3 sequence: CASSLRQGVFTDTQYF. The DNA of the CDR3 is TGTGCCAGCAGTTTACGACAGGGGGTATTCACAGATACGCAGTATTTT.

The chain couples TRBV9 to TRBJ2-3; 7 nucleotides match TRBD1. Germline assignment: CDR1 SGDLS and CDR2 YYNGEE. There are 16 residues in the CDR3. V dropped 3 bases and J dropped 0; count of bases not matched to a gene: 7. The CDR3 nucleotides read TGTGCCAGCAGCGCGCAGGGGGAACTTAGCACAGATACGCAGTATTTT. Protein product: CASSAQGELSTDTQYF.

The V and J genes are TRBV2 and TRBJ1-2; 7 nucleotides agree with TRBD1. V gave up 7 bases and J gave up 6 bases; unmatched junction bases: 8. This CDR3 spans 13 amino acids. CDR1 is SNHLY, CDR2 FYNNEI, per germline. CDR3 DNA sequence: TGTGCCAGCAAACCGACAGGGTGGGATGGCTACACCTTC. Its protein product is CASKPTGWDGYTF.

The rearrangement links TRBV6-6 to TRBJ2-3; 9 bases agree with TRBD2. With V trimmed by 2 bases and J by 4 bases, 7 bases remained unmatched. This CDR3 comprises 16 residues. The germline gives CDR1 MNHNY, CDR2 SVGAGI (reference sequence). As DNA, the CDR3 is TGTGCCAGCAGTTACCTTAGCGGGGGTGGATCAGATACGCAGTATTTT. It specifies CASSYLSGGGSDTQYF.

The rearrangement uses TRBV27 and TRBJ2-7; D may correspond to TRBD1 or TRBD2 (5 bases each). There are 15 residues in the CDR3. Trimming removed 6 bases at V and 3 bases at J, with 18 bases between. From germline, CDR1 is MNHEY and CDR2 SMNVEV (reference sequence). CDR3 nucleotide sequence: TGTGCCAGCAGCCAAGAGGGGACCAGGAGCTACGAGCAGTACTTC. It codes for CASSQEGTRSYEQYF.